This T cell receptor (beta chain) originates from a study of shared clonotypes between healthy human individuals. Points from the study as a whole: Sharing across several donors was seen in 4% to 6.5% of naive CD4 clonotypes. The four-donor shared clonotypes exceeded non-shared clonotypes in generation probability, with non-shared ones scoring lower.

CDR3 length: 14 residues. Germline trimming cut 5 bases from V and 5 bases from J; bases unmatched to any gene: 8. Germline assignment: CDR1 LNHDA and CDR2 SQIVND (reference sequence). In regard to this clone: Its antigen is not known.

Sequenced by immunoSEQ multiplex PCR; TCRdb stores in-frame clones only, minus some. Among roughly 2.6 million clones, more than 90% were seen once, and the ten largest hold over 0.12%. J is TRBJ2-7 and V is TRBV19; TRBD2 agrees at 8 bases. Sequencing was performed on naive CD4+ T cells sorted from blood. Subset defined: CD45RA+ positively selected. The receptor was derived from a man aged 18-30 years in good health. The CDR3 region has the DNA TGTGCCAGTAGTCAGGCGGGAGGAACCCACGAGCAGTACTTC. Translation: CASSQAGGTHEQYF.